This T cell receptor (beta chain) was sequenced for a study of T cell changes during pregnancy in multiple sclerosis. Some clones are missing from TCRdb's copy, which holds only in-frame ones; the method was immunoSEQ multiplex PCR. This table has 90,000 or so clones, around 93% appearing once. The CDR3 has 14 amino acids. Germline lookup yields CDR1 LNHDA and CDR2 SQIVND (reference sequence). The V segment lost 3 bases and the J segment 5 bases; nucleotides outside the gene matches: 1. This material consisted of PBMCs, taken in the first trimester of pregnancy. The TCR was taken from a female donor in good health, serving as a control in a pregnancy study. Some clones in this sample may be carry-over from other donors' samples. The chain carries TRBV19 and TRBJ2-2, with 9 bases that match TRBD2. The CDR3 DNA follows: TGTGCCAGTAGTATCAGCGGGGGGACCGGGGAGCTGTTTTTT. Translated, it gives CASSISGGTGELFF. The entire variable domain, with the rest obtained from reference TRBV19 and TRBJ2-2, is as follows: DGGITQSPKYLFRKEGQNVTLSCEQNLNHDAMYWYRQDPGQGLRLIYYSQIVNDFQKGDIAEGYSVSREKKESFPLTVTSAQKNPTAFYLCASSISGGTGELFFGEGSRLTVL.